One sample yielded the 22 T cell receptor beta chains listed below, sequenced in a study of CD8 T cells in Susac syndrome. Random-hexamer reverse transcription was applied to 0.5 to 1 ug RNA. TCRdb re-called the immunoSEQ multiplex PCR reads with MiXCR, one entry per CDR3 protein. The profile shows about 100,000 distinct CDR3 sequences, about 95% of them singletons. Sequencing was performed on CD8+ T cells from PBMCs. Receptors were obtained from a human donor with Susac syndrome.

The V call is TRBV4-1, the J call TRBJ2-7; a weak D match, TRBD1 (6 bases). V was pared by 0 bases and J by 6 bases, with 9 bases between. This CDR3 is 13 amino acids long. Germline CDR1 reads MGHRA; CDR2 reads YSYEKL. In DNA, the CDR3 is TGCGCCAGCAGCCAAGAGAGGGGGATCGAGCAGTACTTC. Protein sequence: CASSQERGIEQYF.

This clonotype was counted once. The rearrangement joins TRBV9 to TRBJ2-2, with D possibly matching TRBD2 (5 bases). V was shortened by 0 bases and J by 1 base, with 7 bases between the two germline ends. CDR1 and CDR2 (germline): SGDLS, YYNGEE. The CDR3 covers 15 residues. The CDR3 coding sequence is TGTGCCAGCAGCGTAGCCGGGGAGAACACCGGGGAGCTGTTTTTT. This translates into CASSVAGENTGELFF.

The CDR3 DNA reads TGTGCCACCAGCAGAGGCAGCAGGGCCACTGAAGCTTTCTTT. Its translation: CATSRGSRATEAFF. The chain uses TRBV15 and TRBJ1-1, with a possible D match to TRBD1 (5 bases). Looked up from germline, CDR1 is LNHNV and CDR2 is YYDKDF (reference sequence). V lost 1 base, J lost 4 bases, and 10 bases lay in between. The length of the CDR3 is 14 residues.

The chain has TRBV12-5 and TRBJ2-2, with TRBD1 matching 8 bases. The germline V gene has CDR1 LGHNT and CDR2 FRNRAP. V dropped 7 bases and J dropped 6; count of bases not matched to a gene: 7. This CDR3 has 14 residues. The CDR3 protein is CASALPRGPGELFF. The CDR3, as DNA: TGTGCTAGTGCTTTACCCAGGGGGCCCGGGGAGCTGTTTTTT. Using reference TRBV12-5 and TRBJ2-2 for the parts outside the CDR3, the full variable domain is DARVTQTPRHKVTEMGQEVTMRCQPILGHNTVFWYRQTMMQGLELLAYFRNRAPLDDSGMPKDRFSAEMPDATLATLKIQPSEPRDSAVYFCASALPRGPGELFFGEGSRLTVL.

This sequence joins TRBV6-2 or TRBV6-3 and TRBJ2-1; D remains unclear. Per germline, CDR1 MNHEY and CDR2 SVGEGT. There are 15 residues in the CDR3. V lost 6 bases to trimming and J lost 5 bases, with 17 bases between them. The CDR3 here is CASRSPVDRDNEQFF. CDR3 nucleotides: TGTGCCAGCAGATCCCCTGTGGATAGGGACAATGAGCAGTTCTTC.

The CDR3 bases are TGTGCCAGCAGCCAAGGGACTGCTAGCGGGAGGGCCCCCTCAGATACGCAGTATTTT. It yields the protein CASSQGTASGRAPSDTQYF. This chain joins TRBV3-1 and TRBJ2-3; 12 positions agree with TRBD2. V gave up 1 base and J gave up 4 bases; unmatched junction bases: 12. Germline lookup yields CDR1 LGHDT and CDR2 YNNKEL (reference sequence). The CDR3 extends over 19 amino acids.

The chain couples TRBV24-1 to TRBJ2-7; D remains unclear. Germline CDR1 KGHDR, CDR2 SFDVKD. The CDR3 totals 15 residues. The V gene lost 4 bases and the J gene lost 3 bases, with 15 bases spanning the gap. The CDR3 nucleotides are TGTGCCACCAGTGAAGATACACGACGATACTACGAGCAGTACTTC. Protein sequence: CATSEDTRRYYEQYF.

This clonotype was seen a single time. The chain combines TRBV29-1 with TRBJ2-1, with 9 positions matching TRBD1. Trimming took 7 bases from V and 0 from J; bases not matched to a gene: 1. This CDR3 region has 13 residues. The germline gives CDR1 SQVTM, CDR2 ANQGSEA. For the CDR3, the DNA is TGCAGCGCGGACAGGGGCTCCTACAATGAGCAGTTCTTC. This translates into CSADRGSYNEQFF.

The chain carries TRBV9 and TRBJ1-2, with 10 bases lining up with TRBD1. The junction had 2 bases not matched to a gene; V was cut back by 3 bases and J by 3 bases. CDR3 length equals 14 residues. The germline gives CDR1 SGDLS, CDR2 YYNGEE. The CDR3 is CASSETGGDYGYTF. The CDR3 DNA is TGTGCCAGCAGCGAGACAGGGGGCGACTATGGCTACACCTTC.

This rearrangement joins TRBV6-6 to TRBJ1-5, with a tentative D call TRBD1 (5 bases). Germline V CDR1 and CDR2: MNHNY, SVGAGI (reference sequence). V was shortened by 8 bases and J by 3 bases, with 20 bases between the two germline ends. This CDR3 has 16 residues. The CDR3 DNA reads TGTGCCAGCGGGATCCCCGACAGCTACGCCAATCAGCCCCAGCATTTT. It is translated as CASGIPDSYANQPQHF.

This rearrangement joins TRBV7-3 to TRBJ2-7; D may correspond to TRBD1 or TRBD2 (6 bases each). Trimming left V 5 bases short and J 5 bases short, with 13 bases between. CDR3 length equals 13 residues. Germline V lookup: CDR1 SGHTA, CDR2 FQGTGA. DNA of the CDR3: TGTGCCAGCAGCCCCAGTGGGGGGCACGAGCAGTACTTC. Translated: CASSPSGGHEQYF.

CDR3 DNA sequence: TGCAGCGCGGCACCGGGACAAACTAACTATGGCTACACCTTC. This gives the protein CSAAPGQTNYGYTF. V is TRBV29-1 and J is TRBJ1-2, with a possible D match to TRBD1 (6 bases). The CDR3 extends over 14 amino acids. Germline V gene lookup returns CDR1 SQVTM and CDR2 ANQGSEA. V was trimmed by 7 bases and J by 0 bases, leaving 15 bases between them.

The chain employs TRBV10-3 and TRBJ2-5; D is uncertain. The CDR3 extends over 10 amino acids. V lost 11 bases to trimming and J lost 5 bases, with 9 bases between them. Germline V gives CDR1 ENHRY, CDR2 SYGVKD. Written as DNA, the CDR3 is TGTGCCGCCGGCGAGGAGACCCAGTACTTC. Its protein product is CAAGEETQYF.

The V and J genes are TRBV18 and TRBJ1-2; 7 positions match TRBD1. Germline-derived CDR1 and CDR2 are KGHSH and LQKENI. The V segment lost 3 bases and the J segment 3 bases; nucleotides outside the gene matches: 7. This CDR3 is built from 15 residues. The CDR3 DNA reads TGTGCCAGCTCACCGACAGGGACTTCGGACTATGGCTACACCTTC. This gives the protein CASSPTGTSDYGYTF.

The V call is TRBV7-2, the J call TRBJ2-7, with D perhaps matching TRBD2 (5 bases). CDR1 is SGHTA and CDR2 is FQGNSA in the germline V gene. V gave up 5 bases and J gave up 2 bases, with 13 bases separating them. The CDR3 runs 14 residues. The CDR3 reads CASSRGRSPYEQYF. CDR3 bases: TGTGCCAGCAGCCGGGGAAGGTCTCCCTACGAGCAGTACTTC. Full variable domain (remainder filled in from reference TRBV7-2 and TRBJ2-7): GAGVSQSPSNKVTEKGKDVELRCDPISGHTALYWYRQSLGQGLEFLIYFQGNSAPDKSGLPSDRFSAERTGGSVSTLTIQRTQQEDSAVYLCASSRGRSPYEQYFGPGTRLTVT.

The chain couples TRBV20-1 to TRBJ1-1; 7 nucleotides align to TRBD1. The CDR3 totals 15 residues. Germline V CDR1 and CDR2: DFQATT, SNEGSKA (reference sequence). With 0 bases clipped from V and 3 bases from J, the junction kept 7 bases outside the gene matches. CDR3 sequence (DNA): TGCAGTGCTAGAGATACCTCAGGGGGGGACACTGAAGCTTTCTTT. This codes for CSARDTSGGDTEAFF.

The rearrangement joins TRBV29-1 to TRBJ2-2; D may be TRBD2 (6 bases). The CDR3 length is 11 residues. Germline V gene sequence: CDR1 SQVTM, CDR2 ANQGSEA. This chain's CDR3 is CYHGGTGELFF. The CDR3 nucleotides read TGCTACCACGGGGGTACCGGGGAGCTGTTTTTT.

This chain joins TRBV20-1 and TRBJ2-5; TRBD2 matches at 11 bases. The CDR3 contains 16 residues. CDR1 and CDR2 from the germline V gene are DFQATT and SNEGSKA (reference sequence). The J segment lost 2 bases and the V segment lost 0 bases, leaving 5 bases of the junction unmatched. The CDR3 DNA is TGCAGTGCTAGAGACATACTAGCGGGGGAGCAAGAGACCCAGTACTTC. Protein: CSARDILAGEQETQYF.

This clonotype was seen a few times. V gene TRBV2 combines with J gene TRBJ1-5; D is unresolved. The length of the CDR3 is 13 residues. The germline V and J ends were trimmed by 1 base and 4 bases, with 5 bases remaining between them. From germline, CDR1 is SNHLY and CDR2 FYNNEI. The CDR3 here is CASSEESNQPQHF. DNA of the CDR3: TGTGCCAGCAGTGAAGAGTCTAATCAGCCCCAGCATTTT.

The rearrangement links TRBV5-6 to TRBJ1-5, with D unresolved. V lost 2 bases and J 2 bases, leaving 11 bases between the germline ends. Germline loops: CDR1 SGHDT, CDR2 YYEEEE. The CDR3 covers 15 residues. The CDR3 spells CASSLRRFGNQPQHF. Here the CDR3 DNA reads TGTGCCAGCAGCTTAAGGAGGTTTGGCAATCAGCCCCAGCATTTT.

This CDR3 is CASSSELYEQYF. The CDR3 coding sequence is TGTGCCAGCAGCTCGGAACTGTACGAGCAGTACTTC. The chain carries TRBV7-9 and TRBJ2-7; D gene unclear. V lost 4 bases to trimming and J lost 4 bases, with 8 bases between them. This CDR3 has 12 amino acids. Germline loops: CDR1 SEHNR, CDR2 FQNEAQ (reference sequence).

The rearrangement links TRBV15 to TRBJ2-1; 8 bases match TRBD2. CDR3 size: 16 residues. CDR1 LNHNV and CDR2 YYDKDF come from the germline V gene (reference sequence). The V gene end was trimmed by 3 bases and the J gene end by 0 bases; junction bases not matched to a gene: 4. The CDR3 here is CATSRERGSSYNEQFF. The CDR3 bases are TGTGCCACCAGCAGGGAGCGGGGGAGCTCCTACAATGAGCAGTTCTTC. The whole variable domain, filled in from reference TRBV15 and TRBJ2-1, reads DAMVIQNPRYQVTQFGKPVTLSCSQTLNHNVMYWYQQKSSQAPKLLFHYYDKDFNNEADTPDNFQSRRPNTSFCFLDIRSPGLGDTAMYLCATSRERGSSYNEQFFGPGTRLTVL.